This T cell receptor (beta chain) comes out of a study of CD8+ T cells in alopecia areata. The V and J ends lost 1 base and 7 bases respectively, with 14 bases between them. CDR3 size: 14 residues. The germline V gene has CDR1 KGHSH and CDR2 LQKENI. RNA was isolated and reverse transcribed to cDNA, the sequencing template. Sequencing used immunoSEQ multiplex PCR; TCRdb keeps in-frame clones, though not all of them. The repertoire holds about 160,000 clones, with more than 45% as singletons. Material for sequencing was CD4+ T cells sorted from blood. The sequence was obtained from a human donor with alopecia areata. V gene TRBV18 combines with J gene TRBJ2-7, with D perhaps TRBD1 (7 bases). The CDR3 reads CASSPRRDSGEQYF. The CDR3 nucleotides are TGTGCCAGCTCACCACGGCGGGACAGCGGGGAGCAGTACTTC. The full variable domain, with the rest looked up from reference TRBV18 and TRBJ2-7, is NAGVMQNPRHLVRRRGQEARLRCSPMKGHSHVYWYRQLPEEGLKFMVYLQKENIIDESGMPKERFSAEFPKEGPSILRIQQVVRGDSAAYFCASSPRRDSGEQYFGPGTRLTVT.